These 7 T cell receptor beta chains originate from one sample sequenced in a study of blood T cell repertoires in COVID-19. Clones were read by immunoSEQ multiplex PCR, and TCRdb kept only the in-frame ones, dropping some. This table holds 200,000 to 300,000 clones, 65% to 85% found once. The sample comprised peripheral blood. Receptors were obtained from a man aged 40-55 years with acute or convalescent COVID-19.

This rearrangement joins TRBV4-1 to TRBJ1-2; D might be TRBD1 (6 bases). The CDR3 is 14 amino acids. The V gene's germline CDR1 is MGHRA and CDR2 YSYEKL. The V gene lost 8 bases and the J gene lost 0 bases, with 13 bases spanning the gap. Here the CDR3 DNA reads TGCGCCAGCGGATTGACAGGATCTAACTATGGCTACACCTTC. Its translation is CASGLTGSNYGYTF.

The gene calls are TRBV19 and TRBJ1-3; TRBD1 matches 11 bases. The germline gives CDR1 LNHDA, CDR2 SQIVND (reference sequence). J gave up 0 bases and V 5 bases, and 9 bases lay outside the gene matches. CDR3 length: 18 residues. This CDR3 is CASSSGQGVSSSGNTIYF. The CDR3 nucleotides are TGTGCCAGTAGTTCGGGACAGGGGGTTTCCAGCTCTGGAAACACCATATATTTT. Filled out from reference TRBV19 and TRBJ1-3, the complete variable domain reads DGGITQSPKYLFRKEGQNVTLSCEQNLNHDAMYWYRQDPGQGLRLIYYSQIVNDFQKGDIAEGYSVSREKKESFPLTVTSAQKNPTAFYLCASSSGQGVSSSGNTIYFGEGSWLTVV.

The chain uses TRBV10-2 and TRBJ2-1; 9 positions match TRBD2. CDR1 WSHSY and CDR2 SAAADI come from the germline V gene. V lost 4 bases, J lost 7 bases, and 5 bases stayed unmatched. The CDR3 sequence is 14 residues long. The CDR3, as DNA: TGCGCCAGCAGTGGACTAGCGGCCGAGAATGAGCAGTTCTTC. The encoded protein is CASSGLAAENEQFF.

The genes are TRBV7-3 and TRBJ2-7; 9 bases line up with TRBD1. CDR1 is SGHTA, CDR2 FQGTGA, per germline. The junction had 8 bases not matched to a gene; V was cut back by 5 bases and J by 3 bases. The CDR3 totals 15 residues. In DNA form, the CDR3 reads TGTGCCAGCAGCACCCAGGGACAGGGTAGCTACGAGCAGTACTTC. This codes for CASSTQGQGSYEQYF.

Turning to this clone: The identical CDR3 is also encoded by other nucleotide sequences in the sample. DNA for the CDR3: TGTGCCAGCAGCGTTGGTCTAGCGGGAGGGAATGAGCAGTTCTTC. This codes for CASSVGLAGGNEQFF. The rearrangement uses TRBV9 and TRBJ2-1; 12 nucleotides match TRBD2. Germline assignment: CDR1 SGDLS and CDR2 YYNGEE. V lost 2 bases, J lost 7 bases, and 4 bases stayed unmatched. The CDR3 consists of 15 residues.

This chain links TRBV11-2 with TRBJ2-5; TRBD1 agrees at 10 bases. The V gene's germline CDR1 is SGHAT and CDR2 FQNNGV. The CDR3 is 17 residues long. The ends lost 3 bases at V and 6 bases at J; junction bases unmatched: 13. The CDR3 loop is CASSLPVGTGVRKTQYF. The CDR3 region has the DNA TGTGCCAGCAGCTTGCCAGTGGGGACAGGGGTTCGAAAGACCCAGTACTTC.

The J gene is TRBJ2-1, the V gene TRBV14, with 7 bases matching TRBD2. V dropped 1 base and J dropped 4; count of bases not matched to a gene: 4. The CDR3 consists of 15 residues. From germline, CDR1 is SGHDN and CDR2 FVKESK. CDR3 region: CASSQATSEYNEQFF. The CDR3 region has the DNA TGTGCCAGCAGCCAAGCCACTAGCGAGTACAATGAGCAGTTCTTC.